This T cell receptor beta chain derives from a study of shared clonotypes between healthy human individuals. Whole-study context: Aged 18 to 49, the donors were a couple of women and a few men.

Clones were sequenced by immunoSEQ multiplex PCR, and TCRdb holds only the in-frame ones, with some missing. The sample has 2 million to 2.5 million clones; 85% to 95% are singletons. The V gene lost 0 bases and the J gene lost 4 bases, with 7 bases spanning the gap. The CDR3 has 14 residues. Germline assignment: CDR1 SGHRS and CDR2 YFSETQ. A single count supports this clone. This sample includes further DNA sequences coding for the same CDR3. The sequence was collected from a man aged 18 to 30 in good health. Some clones in this sample may be carry-over from other donors' samples. The sample comprised naive CD4+ T cells from PBMCs. Stated subset: CD45RA+ positively selected. The chain carries TRBV5-1 and TRBJ2-2; no definite D call. The CDR3 DNA reads TGCGCCAGCAGCTTGGTCGCTACCACCGGGGAGCTGTTTTTT. The encoded protein is CASSLVATTGELFF.